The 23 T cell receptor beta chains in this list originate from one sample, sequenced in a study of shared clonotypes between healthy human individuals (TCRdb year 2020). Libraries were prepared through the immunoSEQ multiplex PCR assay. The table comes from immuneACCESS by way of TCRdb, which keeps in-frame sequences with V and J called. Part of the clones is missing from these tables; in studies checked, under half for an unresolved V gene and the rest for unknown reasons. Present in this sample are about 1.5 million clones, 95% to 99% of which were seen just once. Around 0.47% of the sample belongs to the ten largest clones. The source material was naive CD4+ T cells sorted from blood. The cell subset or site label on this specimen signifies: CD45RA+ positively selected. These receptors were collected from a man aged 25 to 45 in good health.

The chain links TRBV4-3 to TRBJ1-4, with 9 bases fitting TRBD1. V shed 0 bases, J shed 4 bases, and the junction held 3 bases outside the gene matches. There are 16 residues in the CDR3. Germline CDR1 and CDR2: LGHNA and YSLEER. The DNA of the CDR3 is TGCGCCAGCAGCCAAGATTCGGGACAGGGTAATGAAAAACTGTTTTTT. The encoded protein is CASSQDSGQGNEKLFF.

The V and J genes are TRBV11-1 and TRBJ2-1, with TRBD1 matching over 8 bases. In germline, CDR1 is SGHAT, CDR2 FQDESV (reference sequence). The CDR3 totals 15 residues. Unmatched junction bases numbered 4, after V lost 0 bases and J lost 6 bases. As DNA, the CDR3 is TGTGCCAGCAGCTTAGCTGATACAGGGGGCAATGAGCAGTTCTTC. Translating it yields CASSLADTGGNEQFF.

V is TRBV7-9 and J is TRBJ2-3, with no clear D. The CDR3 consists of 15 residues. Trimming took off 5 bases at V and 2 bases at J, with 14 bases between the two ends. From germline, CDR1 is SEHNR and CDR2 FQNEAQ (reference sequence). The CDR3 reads CASSPNERSTDTQYF. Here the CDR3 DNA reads TGTGCCAGCAGCCCAAACGAAAGGTCCACAGATACGCAGTATTTT.

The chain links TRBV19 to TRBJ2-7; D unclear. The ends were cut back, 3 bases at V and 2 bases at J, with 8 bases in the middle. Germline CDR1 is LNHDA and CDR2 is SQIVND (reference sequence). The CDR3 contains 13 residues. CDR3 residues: CASSMARTYEQYF. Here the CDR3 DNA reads TGTGCCAGTAGTATGGCGCGGACCTACGAGCAGTACTTC.

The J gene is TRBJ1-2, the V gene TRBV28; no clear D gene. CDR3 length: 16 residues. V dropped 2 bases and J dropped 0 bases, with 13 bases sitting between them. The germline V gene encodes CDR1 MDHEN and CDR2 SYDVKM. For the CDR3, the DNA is TGTGCCAGCAGTTTACTTTATCGGGTAGCTAACTATGGCTACACCTTC. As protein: CASSLLYRVANYGYTF.

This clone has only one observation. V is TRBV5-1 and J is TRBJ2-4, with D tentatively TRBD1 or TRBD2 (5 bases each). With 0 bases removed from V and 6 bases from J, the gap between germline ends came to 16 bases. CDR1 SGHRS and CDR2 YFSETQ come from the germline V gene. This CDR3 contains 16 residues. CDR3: CASSLGTLQASNIQYF. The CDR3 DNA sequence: TGCGCCAGCAGCTTGGGGACTCTACAGGCGTCAAACATTCAGTACTTC. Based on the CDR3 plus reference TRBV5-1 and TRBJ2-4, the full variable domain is KAGVTQTPRYLIKTRGQQVTLSCSPISGHRSVSWYQQTPGQGLQFLFEYFSETQRNKGNFPGRFSGRQFSNSRSEMNVSTLELGDSALYLCASSLGTLQASNIQYFGAGTRLSVL.

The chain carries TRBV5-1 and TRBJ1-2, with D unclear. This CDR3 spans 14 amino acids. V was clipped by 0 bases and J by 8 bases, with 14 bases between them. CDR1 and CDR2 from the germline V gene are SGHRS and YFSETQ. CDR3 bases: TGCGCCAGCAGCTTGGAGGGCCCCGCGCTGGGCTACACCTTC. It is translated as CASSLEGPALGYTF. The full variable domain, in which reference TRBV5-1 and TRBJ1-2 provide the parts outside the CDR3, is KAGVTQTPRYLIKTRGQQVTLSCSPISGHRSVSWYQQTPGQGLQFLFEYFSETQRNKGNFPGRFSGRQFSNSRSEMNVSTLELGDSALYLCASSLEGPALGYTFGSGTRLTVV.

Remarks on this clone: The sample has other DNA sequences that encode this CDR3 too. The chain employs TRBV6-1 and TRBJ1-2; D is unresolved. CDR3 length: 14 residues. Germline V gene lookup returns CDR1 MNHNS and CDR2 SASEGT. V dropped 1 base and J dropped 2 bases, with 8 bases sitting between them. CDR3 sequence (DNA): TGTGCCAGCAGTGAAGGGACCGCGAACTATGGCTACACCTTC. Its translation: CASSEGTANYGYTF.

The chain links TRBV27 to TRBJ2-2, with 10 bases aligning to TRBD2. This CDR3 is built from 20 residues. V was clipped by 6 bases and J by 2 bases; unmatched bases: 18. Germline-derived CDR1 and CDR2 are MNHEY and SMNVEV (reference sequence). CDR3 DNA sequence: TGTGCCAGCAGCCTGAAAGCGGGAGGGCCTTTCATATCTAACACCGGGGAGCTGTTTTTT. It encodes CASSLKAGGPFISNTGELFF.

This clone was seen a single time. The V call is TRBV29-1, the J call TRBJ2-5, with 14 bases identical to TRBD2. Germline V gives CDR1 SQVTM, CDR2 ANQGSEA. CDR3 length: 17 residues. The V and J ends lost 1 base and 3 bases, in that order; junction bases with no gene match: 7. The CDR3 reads CSVEGGTSGSGKETQYF. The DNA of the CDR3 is TGCAGCGTTGAAGGGGGGACTAGCGGGAGTGGAAAAGAGACCCAGTACTTC.

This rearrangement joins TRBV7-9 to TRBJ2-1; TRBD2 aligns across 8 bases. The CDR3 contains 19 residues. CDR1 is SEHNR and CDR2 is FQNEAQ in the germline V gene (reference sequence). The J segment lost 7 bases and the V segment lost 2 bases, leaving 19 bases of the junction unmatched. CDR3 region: CASSLRGLESGTSKNEQFF. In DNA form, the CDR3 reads TGTGCCAGCAGCTTACGGGGCTTGGAGAGCGGGACTAGTAAAAATGAGCAGTTCTTC.

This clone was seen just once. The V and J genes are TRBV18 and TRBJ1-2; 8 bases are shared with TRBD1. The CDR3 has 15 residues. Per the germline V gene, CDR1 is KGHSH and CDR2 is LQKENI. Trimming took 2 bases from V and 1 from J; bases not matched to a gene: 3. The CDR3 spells CASSPRDRLNYGYTF. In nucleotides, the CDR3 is TGTGCCAGCTCACCAAGGGACAGGCTTAACTATGGCTACACCTTC. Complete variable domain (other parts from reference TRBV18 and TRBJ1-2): NAGVMQNPRHLVRRRGQEARLRCSPMKGHSHVYWYRQLPEEGLKFMVYLQKENIIDESGMPKERFSAEFPKEGPSILRIQQVVRGDSAAYFCASSPRDRLNYGYTFGSGTRLTVV.

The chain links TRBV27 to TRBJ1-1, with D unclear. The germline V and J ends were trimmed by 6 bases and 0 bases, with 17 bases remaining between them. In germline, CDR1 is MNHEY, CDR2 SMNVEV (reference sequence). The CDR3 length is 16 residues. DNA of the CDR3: TGTGCCAGCAGGTCTCCCCTAAACGGAATGAACACTGAAGCTTTCTTT. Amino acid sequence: CASRSPLNGMNTEAFF.

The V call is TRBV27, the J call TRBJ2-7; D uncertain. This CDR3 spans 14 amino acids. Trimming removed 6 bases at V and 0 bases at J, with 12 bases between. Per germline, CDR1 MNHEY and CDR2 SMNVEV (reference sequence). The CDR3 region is CASRPQMSSYEQYF. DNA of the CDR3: TGTGCCAGCAGGCCACAAATGAGCTCCTACGAGCAGTACTTC.

CDR3 protein: CASSLDRGAVGELFF. CDR3 nucleotide sequence: TGCGCCAGCAGCTTGGATCGGGGGGCGGTCGGGGAGCTGTTTTTT. This chain connects TRBV5-1 to TRBJ2-2, with D possibly being TRBD2 (7 bases). In germline, CDR1 is SGHRS, CDR2 YFSETQ. Trimming left V 0 bases short and J 7 bases short, with 13 bases between. The CDR3 runs to 15 residues.

The CDR3 nucleotides are TGTGCCAGTAGTCTATCCGGGACTACTATCTCCTACGAGCAGTACTTC. Residues: CASSLSGTTISYEQYF. The genes are TRBV19 and TRBJ2-7, with 7 bases matching TRBD2. This CDR3 spans 16 amino acids. CDR1 and CDR2 from the germline V gene are LNHDA and SQIVND (reference sequence). V dropped 5 bases and J dropped 0; count of bases not matched to a gene: 10.

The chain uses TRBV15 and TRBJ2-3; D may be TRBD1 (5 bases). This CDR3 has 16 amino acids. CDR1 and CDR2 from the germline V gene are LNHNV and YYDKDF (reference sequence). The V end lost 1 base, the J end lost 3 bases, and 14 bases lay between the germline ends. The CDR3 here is CATSRGPPGQTDTQYF. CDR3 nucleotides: TGTGCCACCAGCAGAGGGCCGCCCGGACAAACAGATACGCAGTATTTT.

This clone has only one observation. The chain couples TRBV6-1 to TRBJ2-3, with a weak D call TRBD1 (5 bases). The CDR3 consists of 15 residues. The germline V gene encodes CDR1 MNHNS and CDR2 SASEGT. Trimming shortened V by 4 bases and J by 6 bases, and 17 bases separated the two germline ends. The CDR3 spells CASSALNRLGDTQYF. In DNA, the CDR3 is TGTGCCAGCAGTGCCTTGAACAGGCTGGGGGATACGCAGTATTTT.

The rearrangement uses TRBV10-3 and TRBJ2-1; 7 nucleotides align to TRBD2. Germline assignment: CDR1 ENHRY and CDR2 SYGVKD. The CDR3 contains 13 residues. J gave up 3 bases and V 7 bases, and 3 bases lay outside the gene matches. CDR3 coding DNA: TGTGCCATCACGAGCGGGGACTACAATGAGCAGTTCTTC. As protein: CAITSGDYNEQFF.

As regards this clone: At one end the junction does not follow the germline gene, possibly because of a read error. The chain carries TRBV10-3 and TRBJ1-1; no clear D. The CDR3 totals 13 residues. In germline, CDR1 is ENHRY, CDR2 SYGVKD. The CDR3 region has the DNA TGTGCCATCACTGAGACACCCAACACTGAAGCTTTCTTT. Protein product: CAITETPNTEAFF.

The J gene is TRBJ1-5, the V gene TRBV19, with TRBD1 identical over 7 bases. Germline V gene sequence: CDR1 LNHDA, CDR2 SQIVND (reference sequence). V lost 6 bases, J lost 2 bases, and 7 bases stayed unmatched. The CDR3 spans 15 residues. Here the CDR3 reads CASRGGTAGNQPQHF. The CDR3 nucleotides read TGTGCCAGTAGGGGGGGGACAGCCGGCAATCAGCCCCAGCATTTT. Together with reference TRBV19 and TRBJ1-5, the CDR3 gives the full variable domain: DGGITQSPKYLFRKEGQNVTLSCEQNLNHDAMYWYRQDPGQGLRLIYYSQIVNDFQKGDIAEGYSVSREKKESFPLTVTSAQKNPTAFYLCASRGGTAGNQPQHFGDGTRLSIL.

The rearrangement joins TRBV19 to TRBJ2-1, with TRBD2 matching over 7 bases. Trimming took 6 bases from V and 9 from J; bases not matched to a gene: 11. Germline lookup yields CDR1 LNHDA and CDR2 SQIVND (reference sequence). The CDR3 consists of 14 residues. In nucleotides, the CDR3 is TGTGCCAGTAGGCGCCTAGCGGTAGAGGCTGAGCAGTTCTTC. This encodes CASRRLAVEAEQFF.

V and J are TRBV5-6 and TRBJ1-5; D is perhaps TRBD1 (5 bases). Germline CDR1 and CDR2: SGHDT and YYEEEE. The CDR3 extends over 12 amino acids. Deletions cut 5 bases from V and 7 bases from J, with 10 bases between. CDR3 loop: CASSSRGQPQHF. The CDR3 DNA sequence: TGTGCCAGCAGTTCCCGGGGGCAGCCCCAGCATTTT.